A single sample is the source of the 3 T cell receptor beta chains below, sequenced in a study of blood T cell repertoires in COVID-19. Only in-frame clones appear in the TCRdb table, and some are missing; sequencing was by immunoSEQ multiplex PCR. The repertoire holds 28,000 or so clones, with roughly 91% as singletons. Sequencing was done on a sample of peripheral blood. Receptors were obtained from a human donor with active COVID-19. The donor label of this sample is uncertain.

The chain links TRBV19 to TRBJ2-2; TRBD2 is a possible D gene (5 bases). This CDR3 spans 15 amino acids. V was cut by 3 bases and J by 2 bases, with 10 bases left in between. Germline V lookup: CDR1 LNHDA, CDR2 SQIVND (reference sequence). DNA of the CDR3: TGTGCCAGTAGTATGGGGAGCGGAAACACCGGGGAGCTGTTTTTT. Encoded protein: CASSMGSGNTGELFF. Using reference TRBV19 and TRBJ2-2 for the parts outside the CDR3, the full variable domain is DGGITQSPKYLFRKEGQNVTLSCEQNLNHDAMYWYRQDPGQGLRLIYYSQIVNDFQKGDIAEGYSVSREKKESFPLTVTSAQKNPTAFYLCASSMGSGNTGELFFGEGSRLTVL.

The genes are TRBV27 and TRBJ1-2; D might be TRBD1 (5 bases). V was shortened by 4 bases and J by 3 bases, with 15 bases between the two germline ends. There are 15 residues in the CDR3. Germline loops: CDR1 MNHEY, CDR2 SMNVEV (reference sequence). Here the CDR3 reads CASSSPISGHYGYTF. The DNA for the CDR3 is TGTGCCAGCAGTTCCCCGATTTCAGGGCACTATGGCTACACCTTC.

J is TRBJ2-2 and V is TRBV11-3; TRBD2 might be the D (5 bases). In germline, CDR1 is SGHNT, CDR2 YENEEA. V lost 4 bases to trimming and J lost 8 bases, with 14 bases between them. The CDR3 length is 14 residues. Written as DNA, the CDR3 is TGTGCCAGCAGCTCTATCAGAGGGCCGGGGGAGCTGTTTTTT. It is translated as CASSSIRGPGELFF.